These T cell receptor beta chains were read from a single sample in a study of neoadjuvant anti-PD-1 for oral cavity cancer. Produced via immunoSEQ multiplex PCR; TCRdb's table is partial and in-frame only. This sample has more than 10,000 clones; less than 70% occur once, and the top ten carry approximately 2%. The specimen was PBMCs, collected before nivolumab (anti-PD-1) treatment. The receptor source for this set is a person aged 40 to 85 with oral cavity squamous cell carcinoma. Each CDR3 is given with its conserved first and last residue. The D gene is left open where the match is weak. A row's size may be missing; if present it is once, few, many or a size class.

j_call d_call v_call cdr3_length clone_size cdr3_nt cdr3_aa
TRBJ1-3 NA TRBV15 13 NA TGTGCCACCGGGGAGGAATCTGGAAACACCATATATTTT CATGEESGNTIYF
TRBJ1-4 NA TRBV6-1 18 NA TGTGCCAGCAGTGATAGGCAGGGATGGTCGGGTGCTAATGAAAAACTGTTTTTT CASSDRQGWSGANEKLFF
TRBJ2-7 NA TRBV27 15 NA TGTGCCAGCAGTTTCGGAGGGACCCGGGGGTACGAGCAGTACTTC CASSFGGTRGYEQYF
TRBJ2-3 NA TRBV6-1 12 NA TGTGCCTGCGGGGGCCCGCCACATACGCAGTATTTT CACGGPPHTQYF
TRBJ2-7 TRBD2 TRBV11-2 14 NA TGTGCCAGCATAGCGGGTGGCCGGGGGTACGAGCAGTACTTC CASIAGGRGYEQYF
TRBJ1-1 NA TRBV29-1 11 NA TGCAGCGCCCGATTGGGAGCTGAAGCTTTCTTT CSARLGAEAFF
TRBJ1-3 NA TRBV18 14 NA TGTGCCAGCTTCTCCGGGAACTCTGGAAACACCATATATTTT CASFSGNSGNTIYF
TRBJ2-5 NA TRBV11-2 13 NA TGTGCCAGCAGCCCGGGACTTAAAGAGACCCAGTACTTC CASSPGLKETQYF
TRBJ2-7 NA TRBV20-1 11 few TGCAGTGCTTATAGGGGCAGCGAGCAGTACTTC CSAYRGSEQYF
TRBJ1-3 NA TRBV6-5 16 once TGTGCCAGCAGTTACTCGACGGCGGTCTCTGGAAACACCATATATTTT CASSYSTAVSGNTIYF
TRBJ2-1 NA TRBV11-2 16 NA TGTGCCAGCAGTGTTTTAAGCGGAGCCTCCTACAATGAGCAGTTCTTC CASSVLSGASYNEQFF
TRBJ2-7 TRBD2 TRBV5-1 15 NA TGCGCCAGCAGCTTGGAACTAGCGGGAGAAACATTGCAGTACTTC CASSLELAGETLQYF
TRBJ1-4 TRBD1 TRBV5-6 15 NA TGTGCCAGCAGCTTTCAGACAGGGAGGGATGAAAAACTGTTTTTT CASSFQTGRDEKLFF
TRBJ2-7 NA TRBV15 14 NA TGTGCCACCAGCAGAGCCCGACCTGGTGGCGAGCAGTACTTC CATSRARPGGEQYF
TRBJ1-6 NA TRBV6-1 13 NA TGTGCCAGCAGGCAGGCTGGCCGGTCACCCCTCCACTTT CASRQAGRSPLHF
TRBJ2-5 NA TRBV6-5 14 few TGTGCCAGCAGTTACTCGAGAGGGTCAGAGACCCAGTACTTC CASSYSRGSETQYF
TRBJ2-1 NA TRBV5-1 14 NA TGCGCCAGCAGGGGGGCTAGCGGCAACAATGAGCAGTTCTTC CASRGASGNNEQFF
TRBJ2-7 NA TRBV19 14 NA TGTGCCACCAGCCGGGACGGTGACTCCTACGAGCAGTACTTC CATSRDGDSYEQYF
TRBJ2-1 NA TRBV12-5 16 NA TGTGCTAGTGGTTTGGAGGGGGGATTTGAACGTGGTGAGCAGTTCTTC CASGLEGGFERGEQFF
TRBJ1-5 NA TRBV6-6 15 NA TGTGCCAGCAGTTACTCAGGGAGGGACAATCAGCCCCAGCATTTT CASSYSGRDNQPQHF
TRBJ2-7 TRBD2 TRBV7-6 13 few TGTGCCAGCAGCTTGACTAGCGGGACCGAGCAGTACTTC CASSLTSGTEQYF
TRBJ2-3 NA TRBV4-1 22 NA TGCGCCAGCAGCCAACGAATAAAGGGGCCTAGCGAGCTCCTAGATGACACAGATACGCAGTATTTT CASSQRIKGPSELLDDTDTQYF
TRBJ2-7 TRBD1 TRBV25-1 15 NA TGTGCCAGCAGTGCGGGACAGGGGAGGTCCTACGAGCAGTACTTC CASSAGQGRSYEQYF
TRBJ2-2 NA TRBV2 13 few TGTGCCAGCGGGAGGTCAAACACCGGGGAGCTGTTTTTT CASGRSNTGELFF
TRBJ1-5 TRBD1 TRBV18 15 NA TGTGCCAGCTCCCACGGGACAGGTAGCAATCAGCCCCAGCATTTT CASSHGTGSNQPQHF
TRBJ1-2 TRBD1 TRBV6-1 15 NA TGTGCCAGCAGGAATGCCGGGACAGGGGAACGGGGCTACACCTTC CASRNAGTGERGYTF
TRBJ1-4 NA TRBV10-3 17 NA TGTGCCATCAGCGCAAACGACGATAACAGGGTAGGAGGAAAACTGTTTTTT CAISANDDNRVGGKLFF
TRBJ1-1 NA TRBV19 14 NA TGTGCCAGTAGTACCGTGGCGGGTAACACTGAAGCTTTCTTT CASSTVAGNTEAFF
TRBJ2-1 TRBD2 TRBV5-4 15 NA TGTGCCAGCAGCTTGATAGCTAGCGGGGACAATGAGCAGTTCTTC CASSLIASGDNEQFF
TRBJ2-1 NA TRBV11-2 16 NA TGTGCCAGCAGCTTAGATCCCGGCGGAGGGATTGGTGAGCAGTTCTTC CASSLDPGGGIGEQFF
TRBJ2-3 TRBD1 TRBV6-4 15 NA TGTGCCAGCAGTACTAAGGGGGCAGGCACAGATACGCAGTATTTT CASSTKGAGTDTQYF
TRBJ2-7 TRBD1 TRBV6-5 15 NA TGTGCCAGCAGTTCCACGACAGGGGGGAGAGGCGAGCAGTACTTC CASSSTTGGRGEQYF
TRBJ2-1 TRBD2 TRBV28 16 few TGTGCCAGCAGTTTGACGCCGACTAGCGGGAGTAGAGAGCAGTTCTTC CASSLTPTSGSREQFF
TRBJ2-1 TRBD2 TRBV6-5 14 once TGTGCCAGCAGGCGGACTAGCGGGAGCAATGAGCAGTTCTTC CASRRTSGSNEQFF
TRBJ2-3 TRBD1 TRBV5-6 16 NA TGTGCCAGCAGCTATAGAACCGGGACAGCCACAGATACGCAGTATTTT CASSYRTGTATDTQYF
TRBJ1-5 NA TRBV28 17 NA TGTGCCAGCAGTTTACTTTTCGGACAGCGTAGCAATCAGCCCCAGCATTTT CASSLLFGQRSNQPQHF
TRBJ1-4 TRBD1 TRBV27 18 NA TGTGCCAGCAGTTTTCACAGGGGACGCAGGGCAACTAATGAAAAACTGTTTTTT CASSFHRGRRATNEKLFF
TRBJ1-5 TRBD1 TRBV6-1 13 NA TGTGCCAGCAGTGGGACAGGACGACAGCCCCAGCATTTT CASSGTGRQPQHF
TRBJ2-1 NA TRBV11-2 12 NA TGTGCCAGCAGCCCCTCCTACAATGAGCAGTTCTTC CASSPSYNEQFF
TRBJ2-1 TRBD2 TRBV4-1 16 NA TGCGCCAGCAGCCAAAAACTCGGGACTAGCGTGGATGAGCAGTTCTTC CASSQKLGTSVDEQFF
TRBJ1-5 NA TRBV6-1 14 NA TGTGCCAGCAGTGAGGGGTTTGGCAATCAGCCCCAGCATTTT CASSEGFGNQPQHF
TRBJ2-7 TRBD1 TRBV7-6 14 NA TGTGCCAGCAGCTTAGGGACAGGGGGTTGGGAGCAGTACTTC CASSLGTGGWEQYF
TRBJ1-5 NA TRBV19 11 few TGTGCCAGTAGTTCGGGACAGCCCCAGCATTTT CASSSGQPQHF
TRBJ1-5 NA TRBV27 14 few TGTGCCAGCAGTTTGGAGGGGGGCAATCAGCCCCAGCATTTT CASSLEGGNQPQHF
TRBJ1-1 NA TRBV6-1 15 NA TGTGCCAGCACGAGAGCCGGGGTCATGAACACTGAAGCTTTCTTT CASTRAGVMNTEAFF
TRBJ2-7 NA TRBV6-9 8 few TGTGCCAGCAGTTATCAGTACTTC CASSYQYF
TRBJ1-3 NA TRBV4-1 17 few TGCGCCAGCAGCCAAGATAAGGACGGCTCGAATGGAAACACCATATATTTT CASSQDKDGSNGNTIYF
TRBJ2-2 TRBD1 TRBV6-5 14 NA TGTGCCAGCAAGACAGGGGGAGGTACCGGGGAGCTGTTTTTT CASKTGGGTGELFF
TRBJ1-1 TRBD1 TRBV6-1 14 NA TGTGCCAGCAGTGAAGTCTGGGACAGCTCTGAAGCTTTCTTT CASSEVWDSSEAFF
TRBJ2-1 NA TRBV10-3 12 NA TGTGCCATCGGAAGGGGGTACAATGAGCAGTTCTTC CAIGRGYNEQFF
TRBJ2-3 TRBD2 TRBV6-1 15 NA TGTGCCAGCAGTGTGCTAGCGGGGGGCACAGATACGCAGTATTTT CASSVLAGGTDTQYF
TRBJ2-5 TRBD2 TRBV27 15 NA TGTGCCAGCAGTGAACTAGCGGGAGGAAGGGAGACCCAGTACTTC CASSELAGGRETQYF
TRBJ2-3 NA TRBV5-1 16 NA TGCGCCAGCAGCTTGGGTAGGGCGGGAAGCACAGATACGCAGTATTTT CASSLGRAGSTDTQYF
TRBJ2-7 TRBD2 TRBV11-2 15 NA TGTGCCAGCAGCTTACGACTAGCGGGATCCTACGAGCAGTACTTC CASSLRLAGSYEQYF
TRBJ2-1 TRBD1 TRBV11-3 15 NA TGTGCCAGCAGCTCTTCCGGACAGGGATTTGATGAGCAGTTCTTC CASSSSGQGFDEQFF
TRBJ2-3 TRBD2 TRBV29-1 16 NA TGCAGCGTTGGTAGACTAGCGGGGGGGAGCACAGATACGCAGTATTTT CSVGRLAGGSTDTQYF
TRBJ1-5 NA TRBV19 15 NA TGTGCCAGTAGTACCCAGGGAGTAAGCAATCAGCCCCAGCATTTT CASSTQGVSNQPQHF
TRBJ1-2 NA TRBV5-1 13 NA TGCGCCAGCAGCTTGCAGCCAACGGAGGGCTACACCTTC CASSLQPTEGYTF
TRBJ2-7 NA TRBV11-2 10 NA TGTGCCAGCAGCAACTACGAGCAGTACTTC CASSNYEQYF
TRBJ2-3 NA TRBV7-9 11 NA TGTGCCAGCAGCTTATCAGATACGCAGTATTTT CASSLSDTQYF